Here is one T cell receptor beta chain with its context. Germline CDR1 SQVTM, CDR2 ANQGSEA. CDR3 size: 12 residues. The trim removed 7 bases at V and 5 bases at J, leaving 5 bases unmatched. The entry originates in a study of cytomegalovirus exposure and HLA in healthy donors. This PCR relied on a set of 60 Vbeta primers and 13 Jbeta primers. This table comes from immunoSEQ multiplex PCR, and its TCRdb copy is limited to in-frame clones, with some not included. The sample lists over 150,000 clones, roughly 80% seen once, with approximately 1.8% in the top ten. This TCR was sampled from a human donor in good health. This rearrangement joins TRBV29-1 to TRBJ1-2; the match to TRBD1 covers 9 bases. Sequencing was done on a sample of PBMCs. Here the CDR3 DNA reads TGCAGCGAGGGACAGGGAGGGTATGGCTACACCTTC. Translated, it gives CSEGQGGYGYTF.